This entry concerns a single TCR beta chain. The ends were cut back, 5 bases at V and 6 bases at J, with 11 bases in the middle. CDR1 is SEHNR, CDR2 FQNEAQ, per germline (reference sequence). CDR3 length equals 13 residues. These data are taken from a study of OX40 agonist ivuxolimab in advanced cancers. About the study: Patients were treated with ivuxolimab, an agonistic anti-OX40 (CD134) antibody. Allowance was made for prior anti-PD-1, anti-PD-L1 or anti-CTLA-4 therapy, and 35% to 40% had some.

Assay used: immunoSEQ multiplex PCR; TCRdb lists only in-frame clones, some missing. The sample includes under 70,000 clones, roughly nine tenths of them seen just once. The chain couples TRBV7-9 to TRBJ2-1; D might be TRBD1 or TRBD2, each matching 5 bases. The sequences come from CD4+ or CD8+ T cells sorted from blood, collected in a trial of the OX40 agonist ivuxolimab. This clonotype originated in an adult with an advanced solid tumor such as melanoma, head and neck, liver or kidney cancer. For the CDR3, the DNA is TGTGCCAGCAGCCTATATGGGGGCAATGAGCAGTTCTTC. Amino acid sequence: CASSLYGGNEQFF. The entire variable domain, with the rest obtained from reference TRBV7-9 and TRBJ2-1, is as follows: DTGVSQNPRHKITKRGQNVTFRCDPISEHNRLYWYRQTLGQGPEFLTYFQNEAQLEKSRLLSDRFSAERPKGSFSTLEIQRTEQGDSAMYLCASSLYGGNEQFFGPGTRLTVL.